The 21 T cell receptor beta chains reported below all come from one sample, sequenced in a study of T cells after yellow fever vaccination. TCRdb itself ran the 5' RACE reads through MiXCR, one entry per CDR3 protein. The data contain 100,000 to 150,000 distinct CDR3 sequences, around 7.2% of them singletons. The specimen comprised CD4+ T cells sorted from PBMCs, sampled approximately 40 days after the first yellow fever vaccination. The receptors come from a man between 18 and 29 years old who received the YFV17D yellow fever vaccine.

The sample holds a few counts of this clonotype. The chain recombines TRBV20-1 with TRBJ1-2, with no clear D. The CDR3 is 13 amino acids. Trimming left V 1 base short and J 1 base short, with 7 bases between. Germline CDR1 is DFQATT and CDR2 is SNEGSKA (reference sequence). DNA for the CDR3: TGCAGTGCTAGAGCAGCATTTAACTATGGCTACACCTTC. It codes for CSARAAFNYGYTF.

This clonotype was picked up many times. The DNA for the CDR3 is TGTGCCAGCAGTCTTACCCCAGCCCAGGGCAGGAATTCACCCCTCCACTTT. As protein: CASSLTPAQGRNSPLHF. The chain recombines TRBV6-6 with TRBJ1-6; weak D call: TRBD1 (5 bases). This CDR3 has 17 residues. CDR1 and CDR2 from the germline V gene are MNHNY and SVGAGI (reference sequence). The V end lost 5 bases, the J end lost 7 bases, and 21 bases lay between the germline ends.

This clonotype was observed at least ten times. In nucleotides, the CDR3 is TGTGCCAGCAGCGTTCAGACGGGACTAGCGGGGGGGGCAGATACGCAGTATTTT. As protein: CASSVQTGLAGGADTQYF. The chain recombines TRBV11-2 with TRBJ2-3; TRBD2 matches 16 bases. CDR3 size: 18 residues. The trim removed 5 bases at V and 4 bases at J, leaving 9 bases unmatched. Germline loops: CDR1 SGHAT, CDR2 FQNNGV. The whole variable domain, remainder taken from reference TRBV11-2 and TRBJ2-3, is EAGVAQSPRYKIIEKRQSVAFWCNPISGHATLYWYQQILGQGPKLLIQFQNNGVVDDSQLPKDRFSAERLKGVDSTLKIQPAKLEDSAVYLCASSVQTGLAGGADTQYFGPGTRLTVL.

Many counts were recorded for this clonotype. The rearrangement uses TRBV12-3 or TRBV12-4 and TRBJ1-3; no reliable D call. The CDR3 has 15 residues. Trimming took off 8 bases at V and 0 bases at J, with 14 bases between the two ends. For the CDR3, the DNA is TGTGCCAGCGGCCTTCCCTCAGGCTCTGGAAACACCATATATTTT. Translated: CASGLPSGSGNTIYF.

This clonotype was recorded at least ten times. V gene TRBV5-6 combines with J gene TRBJ2-3; D call uncertain. The CDR3 runs to 13 residues. Trimming cost V 4 bases and J 5 bases, with 11 bases left between them. The germline CDR1 and CDR2 sequences are SGHDT and YYEEEE. The CDR3 sequence is CASSRKSVDTQYF. The CDR3 DNA is TGTGCCAGCAGCCGGAAGAGTGTAGATACGCAGTATTTT.

There are many counts of this clonotype. The chain recombines TRBV20-1 with TRBJ2-1; D gene uncertain. The CDR3 length is 14 residues. V gave up 3 bases and J gave up 6 bases, with 15 bases separating them. Germline V gene lookup returns CDR1 DFQATT and CDR2 SNEGSKA (reference sequence). CDR3 protein: CSARSAKVVNEQFF. The CDR3 DNA follows: TGCAGTGCTAGGTCGGCAAAGGTGGTCAATGAGCAGTTCTTC.

This clonotype was seen repeatedly, ten times or more. The rearrangement joins TRBV20-1 to TRBJ2-1; 12 positions agree with TRBD2. Germline CDR1 is DFQATT and CDR2 is SNEGSKA (reference sequence). V shed 5 bases and J 3 bases; nucleotides not matched to a gene: 5. The CDR3 is 15 residues long. The CDR3 region is CSASLAGGVYNEQFF. CDR3 in DNA: TGCAGTGCTTCCCTAGCGGGGGGGGTCTACAATGAGCAGTTCTTC.

Only a few counts were recorded for this clonotype. The chain combines TRBV6-5 with TRBJ1-6, with a weak D call TRBD1 (5 bases). The germline V and J ends were trimmed by 3 bases and 6 bases, with 9 bases remaining between them. Germline CDR1 MNHEY, CDR2 SVGAGI. The CDR3 spans 14 residues. CDR3 sequence: CASSYRDPNSPLHF. In DNA, the CDR3 is TGTGCCAGCAGTTATCGGGACCCTAATTCACCCCTCCACTTT.

This clonotype came up many times. The chain uses TRBV6-1 and TRBJ2-5; tentatively, D is TRBD1 (5 bases). The V gene lost 6 bases and the J gene lost 5 bases, with 13 bases spanning the gap. Germline V gene data show CDR1 as MNHNS and CDR2 as SASEGT. This CDR3 spans 13 amino acids. This chain's CDR3 is CASRKQARETQYF. In DNA, the CDR3 is TGTGCCAGCAGGAAACAGGCTCGGGAGACCCAGTACTTC.

The V gene is TRBV11-2, the J gene TRBJ1-6, with D perhaps matching TRBD1 (6 bases). V was pared by 5 bases and J by 7 bases, with 15 bases between. Germline V gene sequence: CDR1 SGHAT, CDR2 FQNNGV. This CDR3 comprises 15 residues. The CDR3 reads CASSAYGQLNSPLHF. In nucleotides, the CDR3 is TGTGCCAGCAGCGCATATGGACAGCTGAATTCACCCCTCCACTTT.

This clonotype was detected ten times or more. The chain carries TRBV6-5 and TRBJ2-7, with 7 bases matching TRBD1. Per germline, CDR1 MNHEY and CDR2 SVGAGI. The CDR3 is 14 residues long. V gave up 2 bases and J gave up 4 bases; unmatched junction bases: 5. The CDR3 DNA sequence: TGTGCCAGCAGTTACGGGACAGAAATATACGAGCAGTACGTC. It encodes CASSYGTEIYEQYV.

The chain has TRBV19 and TRBJ2-5; 9 bases align to TRBD1. Unmatched junction bases numbered 7, after V lost 6 bases and J lost 5 bases. CDR1 is LNHDA and CDR2 is SQIVND in the germline V gene (reference sequence). The CDR3 is 14 residues long. The DNA for the CDR3 is TGTGCCAGTAGGCTACAGGGGGCTTTGGAGACCCAGTACTTC. It yields the protein CASRLQGALETQYF.

This clonotype was detected only a few times. This chain connects TRBV5-1 to TRBJ2-2, with D perhaps TRBD1 (6 bases). This CDR3 is built from 14 residues. Germline V gene lookup returns CDR1 SGHRS and CDR2 YFSETQ. Trimming removed 4 bases at V and 5 bases at J, with 12 bases between. The DNA for the CDR3 is TGCGCCAGCAGCCCAAGGACAGTAACCGGGGAGCTGTTTTTT. Residues: CASSPRTVTGELFF.

The sample holds a few counts of this clonotype. The chain uses TRBV18 and TRBJ1-2; D may be TRBD1 (5 bases). Trimming cost V 2 bases and J 4 bases, with 14 bases left between them. Germline-derived CDR1 and CDR2 are KGHSH and LQKENI. The CDR3 spans 15 residues. This CDR3 is CASSPNQRQSYGYTF. The CDR3 region has the DNA TGTGCCAGCTCACCAAATCAGAGACAGAGCTATGGCTACACCTTC.

Here the CDR3 reads CASSLATTGGKETQYF. The DNA of the CDR3 is TGTGCCAGCAGCTTAGCGACGACAGGGGGGAAAGAGACCCAGTACTTC. The genes are TRBV7-8 and TRBJ2-5, with 9 bases aligning to TRBD1. The CDR3 length is 16 residues. The germline V gene encodes CDR1 SGHVS and CDR2 FQNEAQ. V trimming: 0 bases; J trimming: 3 bases; junction bases outside the gene matches: 5.

This clonotype was recorded at least ten times. The chain links TRBV7-2 to TRBJ1-1; 10 bases match TRBD1. CDR1 and CDR2 (germline): SGHTA, FQGNSA. CDR3 length: 14 residues. Trimming cost V 4 bases and J 11 bases; bases outside gene matches: 10. Here the CDR3 reads CASSYTRQGARAFF. CDR3 DNA: TGTGCCAGCAGCTACACCCGACAGGGGGCGAGGGCTTTCTTT.

Ten or more counts support this clonotype. The V and J genes are TRBV5-6 and TRBJ2-7, with D hard to call. Trimming took 0 bases from V and 9 from J, leaving 10 bases between them. Germline loops: CDR1 SGHDT, CDR2 YYEEEE. The CDR3 is made up of 12 amino acids. Here the CDR3 reads CASSLGAVGQYV. The CDR3 nucleotides are TGTGCCAGCAGCTTGGGGGCTGTGGGGCAGTACGTC.

This clonotype has at least ten counts. The rearrangement links TRBV27 to TRBJ1-2; D gene unclear. CDR3 length equals 15 residues. Trimming removed 3 bases at V and 5 bases at J, with 16 bases between. The germline V gene has CDR1 MNHEY and CDR2 SMNVEV (reference sequence). The DNA for the CDR3 is TGTGCCAGCAGTTTCACTATGGTGGGCCTATATGGCTACACCTTC. Translating it yields CASSFTMVGLYGYTF.

This clonotype was counted ten times or more. This chain connects TRBV29-1 to TRBJ2-5; no definite D call. CDR1 and CDR2 from the germline V gene are SQVTM and ANQGSEA. The V end lost 2 bases, the J end lost 5 bases, and 15 bases lay between the germline ends. This CDR3 region has 14 residues. CDR3 region: CSVESASTQETQYF. In nucleotides, the CDR3 is TGCAGCGTTGAATCGGCTAGTACACAGGAGACCCAGTACTTC.

In this sample, this clonotype turned up many times. The chain uses TRBV6-6 and TRBJ2-5; 9 bases align to TRBD1. The length of the CDR3 is 14 residues. Unmatched junction bases numbered 5, after V lost 4 bases and J lost 5 bases. Germline CDR1 and CDR2: MNHNY and SVGAGI (reference sequence). DNA for the CDR3: TGTGCCAGCAGTTCGGGACAGGGCGGGGAGACCCAGTACTTC. As protein: CASSSGQGGETQYF.

This clonotype was found many times. The genes are TRBV5-1 and TRBJ2-1, with no clear D. Trimming shortened V by 0 bases and J by 7 bases, and 11 bases separated the two germline ends. CDR3 length: 14 amino acids. Germline loops: CDR1 SGHRS, CDR2 YFSETQ. CDR3 DNA sequence: TGCGCCAGCAGCTTGGATCAGGTTTCGAATGAGCAGTTCTTC. Its translation is CASSLDQVSNEQFF. Drawing the rest from reference TRBV5-1 and TRBJ2-1, the complete variable domain is KAGVTQTPRYLIKTRGQQVTLSCSPISGHRSVSWYQQTPGQGLQFLFEYFSETQRNKGNFPGRFSGRQFSNSRSEMNVSTLELGDSALYLCASSLDQVSNEQFFGPGTRLTVL.